What follows are 17 T cell receptor beta chains derived from one specimen sequenced in a study of blood T cell repertoires in COVID-19 (TCRdb year 2020). Library generation was performed with the immunoSEQ multiplex PCR assay. Imported from immuneACCESS, the table was reduced by TCRdb to in-frame sequences with V and J called. These copies leave out some clones; in studies compared against another copy, an unresolved V gene accounts for under half, and the cause of the remainder is not known. The sample table lists 140,000 to 150,000 clones, roughly nine tenths of them with a count of one. Together, the top ten hold 13% of the sample. Sequencing was done on a sample of peripheral blood. The source of these receptors is a man aged 18-30 years with COVID-19, enrolled during active disease.

The chain uses TRBV5-1 and TRBJ2-7; 12 bases line up with TRBD2. Germline V gene data show CDR1 as SGHRS and CDR2 as YFSETQ. The CDR3 spans 15 residues. V shed 4 bases and J 4 bases; nucleotides not matched to a gene: 6. The CDR3 region is CASSNRLAGEYEQYF. The CDR3 DNA reads as TGCGCCAGCAGCAACCGACTAGCGGGGGAATACGAGCAGTACTTC.

The rearrangement joins TRBV28 to TRBJ2-1, with TRBD1 matching 9 bases. From germline, CDR1 is MDHEN and CDR2 SYDVKM. The junction had 5 bases not matched to a gene; V was cut back by 5 bases and J by 0 bases. This CDR3 is 16 amino acids long. The CDR3 region has the DNA TGTGCCAGCAGTCCCGGGACAGGGAGCTCCTACAATGAGCAGTTCTTC. This gives the protein CASSPGTGSSYNEQFF.

The V gene is TRBV6-5, the J gene TRBJ2-7; possibly TRBD1 for D (6 bases). V shed 5 bases and J shed 4 bases, with 15 bases lying between them. The CDR3 totals 14 residues. Germline CDR1 and CDR2: MNHEY and SVGAGI. The CDR3 DNA sequence: TGTGCCAGCAGTCGGTGGCAGGGGATATACGAGCAGTACTTC. Translation gives CASSRWQGIYEQYF.

The chain has TRBV25-1 and TRBJ2-5; perhaps TRBD2 as D (7 bases). The germline V gene has CDR1 MGHDK and CDR2 SYGVNS. This CDR3 contains 15 residues. V lost 0 bases, J lost 1 base, and 9 bases lay in between. The CDR3 DNA reads TGTGCCAGCAGTGAATATGGGGGGGCCCAAGAGACCCAGTACTTC. It yields the protein CASSEYGGAQETQYF.

The chain employs TRBV7-2 and TRBJ2-6; tentatively, D is TRBD1 (6 bases). Per germline, CDR1 SGHTA and CDR2 FQGNSA. V lost 2 bases, J lost 4 bases, and 9 bases lay in between. This CDR3 is built from 15 residues. The CDR3 region has the DNA TGTGCCAGCAGCTTAAGGGGGTCCGGGGCCAACGTCCTGACTTTC. It specifies CASSLRGSGANVLTF.

The rearrangement uses TRBV7-9 and TRBJ2-7; weak D call: TRBD2 (6 bases). This CDR3 spans 16 amino acids. The V end lost 4 bases, the J end lost 9 bases, and 25 bases lay between the germline ends. Looked up from germline, CDR1 is SEHNR and CDR2 is FQNEAQ (reference sequence). The CDR3 coding sequence is TGTGCCAGCAGCTATGATCCCCCTCTCGGGGTCGGGAGGCAGTACTTC. Protein: CASSYDPPLGVGRQYF.

J is TRBJ2-2 and V is TRBV23-1; 10 bases are a match to TRBD1. TRBV23-1 is classed as an ORF, of uncertain function. Unmatched junction bases numbered 3, after V lost 3 bases and J lost 5 bases. The CDR3 consists of 15 residues. CDR3 DNA sequence: TGCGCCAGCAGTCAGAGGACAGGGGGTACCGGGGAGCTGTTTTTT. Translation gives CASSQRTGGTGELFF.

V and J are TRBV9 and TRBJ2-1; 9 positions match TRBD2. The germline V gene has CDR1 SGDLS and CDR2 YYNGEE. The CDR3 extends over 14 amino acids. The J segment lost 6 bases and the V segment lost 5 bases, leaving 6 bases of the junction unmatched. CDR3 sequence: CASRTGLASNEQFF. CDR3 bases: TGTGCCAGCAGGACGGGACTAGCATCCAATGAGCAGTTCTTC.

Sample share makes this clone medium-sized. The chain employs TRBV4-3 and TRBJ2-5; 9 positions match TRBD2. CDR3 size: 15 residues. Per the germline V gene, CDR1 is LGHNA and CDR2 is YSLEER. The ends lost 0 bases at V and 5 bases at J; junction bases unmatched: 4. This CDR3 is CASSQDLAGGETQYF. CDR3 sequence (DNA): TGCGCCAGCAGCCAAGATCTCGCGGGAGGGGAGACCCAGTACTTC.

This chain links TRBV3-1 (or the pseudogene TRBV3-2) with TRBJ2-7; D not certain. The CDR3 is 14 residues long. V was trimmed by 2 bases and J by 5 bases, leaving 13 bases between them. The germline V gene has CDR1 LGHDT and CDR2 YNNKEL (reference sequence). The DNA of the CDR3 is TGTGCCAGCAGCCAAAGGAACTATCGGGACGAGCAGTACTTC. It specifies CASSQRNYRDEQYF.

The chain joins TRBV15 to TRBJ2-5; 16 nucleotides align to TRBD2. Looked up from germline, CDR1 is LNHNV and CDR2 is YYDKDF (reference sequence). This CDR3 region has 16 residues. With V trimmed by 6 bases and J by 3 bases, 4 bases remained unmatched. The chain's CDR3 is CATSPGLAGGEETQYF. CDR3 nucleotides: TGTGCCACCAGTCCGGGACTAGCGGGAGGGGAAGAGACCCAGTACTTC.

The rearrangement links TRBV6-5 to TRBJ1-1; 7 nucleotides match TRBD1. The V and J ends lost 6 bases and 5 bases, in that order; junction bases with no gene match: 6. This CDR3 has 13 amino acids. Germline loops: CDR1 MNHEY, CDR2 SVGAGI. CDR3 residues: CASRLGQLTEAFF. The CDR3 bases are TGTGCCAGCAGATTGGGACAGTTGACTGAAGCTTTCTTT.

The chain joins TRBV5-1 to TRBJ1-2; a weak D match, TRBD1 (6 bases). The CDR3 covers 15 residues. Trimming stripped 0 bases from V and 0 bases from J, with 9 bases between. Germline V gene sequence: CDR1 SGHRS, CDR2 YFSETQ. CDR3 region: CASSLGTAPNYGYTF. Written as DNA, the CDR3 is TGCGCCAGCAGCTTGGGGACAGCCCCTAACTATGGCTACACCTTC.

The genes are TRBV21-1 and TRBJ2-2; the D call TRBD1 from the table was never checked on the DNA. TRBV21-1 has pseudogene status. CDR3 length: 18 residues. The CDR3 DNA follows: TGTGCCAGCAGCCTCCGACAGGGTCAGAGCACAAACACCGGGGAGCTGTTTTTT. Residues: CASSLRQGQSTNTGELFF.

J is TRBJ2-7 and V is TRBV24-1; D perhaps matches TRBD1 (5 bases). V was trimmed by 3 bases and J by 3 bases, leaving 8 bases between them. Germline assignment: CDR1 KGHDR and CDR2 SFDVKD. There are 13 residues in the CDR3. The CDR3: CATSDGANYEQYF. The CDR3, as DNA: TGTGCCACCAGTGATGGGGCAAACTACGAGCAGTACTTC.

The DNA for the CDR3 is TGTGCCAGCAGCCTAGCGGGACAGGGGCTTTCGGCTTTCTTT. It encodes CASSLAGQGLSAFF. This chain links TRBV5-6 with TRBJ1-1; 10 bases agree with TRBD1. This CDR3 has 14 residues. V shed 4 bases, J shed 11 bases, and the junction held 11 bases outside the gene matches. The germline V gene has CDR1 SGHDT and CDR2 YYEEEE.

The V call is TRBV5-4, the J call TRBJ1-2, with unresolved D. Germline lookup yields CDR1 SGHNT and CDR2 YYREEE (reference sequence). Trimming took 1 base from V and 3 from J, leaving 7 bases between them. This CDR3 region has 13 residues. DNA for the CDR3: TGTGCCAGCAGCTTGATAACAGACTATGGCTACACCTTC. Its translation is CASSLITDYGYTF.